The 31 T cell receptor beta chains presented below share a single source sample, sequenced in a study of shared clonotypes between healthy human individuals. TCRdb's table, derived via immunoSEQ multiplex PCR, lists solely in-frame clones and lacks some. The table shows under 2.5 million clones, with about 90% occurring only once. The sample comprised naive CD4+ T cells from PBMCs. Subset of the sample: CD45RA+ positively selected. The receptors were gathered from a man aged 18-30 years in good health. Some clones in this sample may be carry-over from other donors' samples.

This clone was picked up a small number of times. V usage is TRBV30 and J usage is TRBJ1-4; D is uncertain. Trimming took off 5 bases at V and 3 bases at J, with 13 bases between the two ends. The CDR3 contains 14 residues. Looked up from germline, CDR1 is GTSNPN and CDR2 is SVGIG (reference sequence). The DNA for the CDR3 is TGTGCCTGGGGGAGATTGAGGGCTAATGAAAAACTGTTTTTT. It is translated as CAWGRLRANEKLFF.

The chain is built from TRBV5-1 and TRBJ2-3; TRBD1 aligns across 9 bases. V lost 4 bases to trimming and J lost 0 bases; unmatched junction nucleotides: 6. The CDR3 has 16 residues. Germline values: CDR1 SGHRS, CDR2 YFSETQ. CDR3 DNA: TGCGCCAGCAGCCCCGGGGACAGGGCCAGCACAGATACGCAGTATTTT. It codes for CASSPGDRASTDTQYF.

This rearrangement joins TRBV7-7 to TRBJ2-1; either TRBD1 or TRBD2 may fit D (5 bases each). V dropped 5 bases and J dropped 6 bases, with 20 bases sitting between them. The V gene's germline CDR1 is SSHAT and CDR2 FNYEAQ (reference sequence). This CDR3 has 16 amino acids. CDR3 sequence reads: CASSPIGGTGANEQFF. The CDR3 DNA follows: TGTGCCAGCAGCCCTATTGGGGGTACTGGAGCCAATGAGCAGTTCTTC.

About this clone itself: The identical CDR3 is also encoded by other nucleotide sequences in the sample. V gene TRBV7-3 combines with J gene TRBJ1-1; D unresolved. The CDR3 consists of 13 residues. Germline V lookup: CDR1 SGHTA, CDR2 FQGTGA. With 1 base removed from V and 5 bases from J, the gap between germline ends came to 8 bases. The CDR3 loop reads CASSLRSGTEAFF. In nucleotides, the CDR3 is TGTGCCAGCAGCTTAAGGAGCGGAACTGAAGCTTTCTTT.

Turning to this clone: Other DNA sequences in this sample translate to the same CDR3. This CDR3 reads CASSIGGSSYNEQFF. Here the CDR3 DNA reads TGCGCCAGCAGCATTGGCGGAAGCTCCTACAATGAGCAGTTCTTC. The rearrangement joins TRBV5-1 to TRBJ2-1; D not certain. Germline values: CDR1 SGHRS, CDR2 YFSETQ. Trimming shortened V by 4 bases and J by 0 bases, and 11 bases separated the two germline ends. This CDR3 has 15 amino acids. The entire variable domain, with the rest obtained from reference TRBV5-1 and TRBJ2-1, is as follows: KAGVTQTPRYLIKTRGQQVTLSCSPISGHRSVSWYQQTPGQGLQFLFEYFSETQRNKGNFPGRFSGRQFSNSRSEMNVSTLELGDSALYLCASSIGGSSYNEQFFGPGTRLTVL.

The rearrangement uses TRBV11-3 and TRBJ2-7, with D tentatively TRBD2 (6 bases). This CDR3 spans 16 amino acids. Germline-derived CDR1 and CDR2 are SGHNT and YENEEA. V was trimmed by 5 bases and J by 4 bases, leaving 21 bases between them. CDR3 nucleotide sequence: TGTGCCAGCAGCCCCGGAGGGACCGACGCGATTTACGAGCAGTACTTC. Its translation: CASSPGGTDAIYEQYF. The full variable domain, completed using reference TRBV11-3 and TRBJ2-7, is EAGVVQSPRYKIIEKKQPVAFWCNPISGHNTLYWYLQNLGQGPELLIRYENEEAVDDSQLPKDRFSAERLKGVDSTLKIQPAELGDSAVYLCASSPGGTDAIYEQYFGPGTRLTVT.

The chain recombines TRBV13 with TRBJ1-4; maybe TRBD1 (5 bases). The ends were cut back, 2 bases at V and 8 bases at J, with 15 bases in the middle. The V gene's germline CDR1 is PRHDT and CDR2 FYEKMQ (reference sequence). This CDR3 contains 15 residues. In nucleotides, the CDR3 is TGTGCCAGCAGCTTATCTCGGGGACCGGGGGAAAAACTGTTTTTT. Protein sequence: CASSLSRGPGEKLFF.

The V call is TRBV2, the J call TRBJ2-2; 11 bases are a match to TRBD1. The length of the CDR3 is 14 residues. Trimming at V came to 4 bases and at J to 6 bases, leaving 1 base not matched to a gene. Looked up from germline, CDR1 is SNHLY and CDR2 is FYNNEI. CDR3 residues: CASSGDRGAGELFF. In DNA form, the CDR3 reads TGTGCCAGCAGTGGGGACAGGGGGGCCGGGGAGCTGTTTTTT.

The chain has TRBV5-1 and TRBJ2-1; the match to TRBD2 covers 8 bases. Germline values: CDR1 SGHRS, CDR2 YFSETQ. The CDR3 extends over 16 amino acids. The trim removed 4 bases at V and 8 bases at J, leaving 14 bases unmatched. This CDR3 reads CASSDARLATIYEQFF. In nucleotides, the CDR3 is TGCGCCAGCAGCGACGCCCGACTAGCGACTATTTATGAGCAGTTCTTC.

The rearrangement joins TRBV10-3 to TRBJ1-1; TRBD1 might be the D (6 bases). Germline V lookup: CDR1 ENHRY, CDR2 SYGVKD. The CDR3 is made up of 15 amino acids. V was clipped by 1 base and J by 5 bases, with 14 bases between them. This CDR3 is CAISEWVGAGTEAFF. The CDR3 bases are TGTGCCATCAGTGAGTGGGTGGGGGCAGGGACTGAAGCTTTCTTT.

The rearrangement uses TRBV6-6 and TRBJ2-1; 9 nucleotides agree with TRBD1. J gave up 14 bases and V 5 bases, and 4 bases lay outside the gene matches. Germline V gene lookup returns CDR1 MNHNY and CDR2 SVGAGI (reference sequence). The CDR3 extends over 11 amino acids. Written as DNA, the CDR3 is TGTGCCAGCAGTACCCGGGACAGGGAGTTCTTC. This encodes CASSTRDREFF.

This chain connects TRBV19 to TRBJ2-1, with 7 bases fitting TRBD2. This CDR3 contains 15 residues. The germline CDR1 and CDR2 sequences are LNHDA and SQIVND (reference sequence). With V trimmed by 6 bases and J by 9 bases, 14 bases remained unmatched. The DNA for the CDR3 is TGTGCCAGTAGGCCCGGCGGGAGTGTGGGGATTGAGCAGTTCTTC. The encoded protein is CASRPGGSVGIEQFF.

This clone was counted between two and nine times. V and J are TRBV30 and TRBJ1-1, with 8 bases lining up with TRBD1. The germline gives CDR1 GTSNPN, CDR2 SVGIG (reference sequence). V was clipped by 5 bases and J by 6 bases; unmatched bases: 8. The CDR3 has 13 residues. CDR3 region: CAWAGQVAAEAFF. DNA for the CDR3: TGTGCCTGGGCGGGACAGGTTGCGGCTGAAGCTTTCTTT.

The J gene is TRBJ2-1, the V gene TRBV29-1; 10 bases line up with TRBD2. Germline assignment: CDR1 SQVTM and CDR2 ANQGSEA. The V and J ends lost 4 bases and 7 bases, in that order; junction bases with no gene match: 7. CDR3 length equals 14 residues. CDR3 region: CSVVRLAGVNEQFF. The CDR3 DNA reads TGCAGCGTTGTTCGGCTAGCGGGAGTTAATGAGCAGTTCTTC.

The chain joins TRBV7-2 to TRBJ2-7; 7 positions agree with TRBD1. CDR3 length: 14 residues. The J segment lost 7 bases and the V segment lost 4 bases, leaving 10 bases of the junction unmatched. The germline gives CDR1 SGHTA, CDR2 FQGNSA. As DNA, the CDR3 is TGTGCCAGCAGCTACGGGGTAGGGGGCCGGGAGCAGTACTTC. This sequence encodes CASSYGVGGREQYF.

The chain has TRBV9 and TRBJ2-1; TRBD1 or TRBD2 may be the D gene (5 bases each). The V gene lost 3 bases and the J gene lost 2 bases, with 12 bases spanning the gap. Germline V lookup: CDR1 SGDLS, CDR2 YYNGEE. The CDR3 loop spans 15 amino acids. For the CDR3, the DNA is TGTGCCAGCAGCGGGGGGAGTGCGGCCTACAATGAGCAGTTCTTC. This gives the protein CASSGGSAAYNEQFF.

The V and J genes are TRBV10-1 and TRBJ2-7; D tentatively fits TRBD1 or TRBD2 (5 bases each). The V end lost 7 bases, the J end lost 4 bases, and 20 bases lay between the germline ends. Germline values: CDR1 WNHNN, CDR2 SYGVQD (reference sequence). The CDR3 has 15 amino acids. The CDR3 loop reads CASTPKGQGGYEQYF. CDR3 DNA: TGCGCCAGCACTCCGAAGGGCCAGGGCGGGTACGAGCAGTACTTC.

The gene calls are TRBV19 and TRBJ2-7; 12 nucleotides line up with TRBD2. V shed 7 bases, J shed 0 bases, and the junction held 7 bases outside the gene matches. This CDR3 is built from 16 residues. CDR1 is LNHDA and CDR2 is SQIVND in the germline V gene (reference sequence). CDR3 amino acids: CASKRTSGDSSYEQYF. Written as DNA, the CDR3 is TGTGCCAGTAAACGGACTAGCGGGGATAGCTCCTACGAGCAGTACTTC.

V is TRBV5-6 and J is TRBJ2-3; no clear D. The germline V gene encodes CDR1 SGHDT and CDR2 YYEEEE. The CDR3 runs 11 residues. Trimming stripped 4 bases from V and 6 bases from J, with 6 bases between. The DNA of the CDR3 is TGTGCCAGCAGCACTTTGGATACGCAGTATTTT. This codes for CASSTLDTQYF. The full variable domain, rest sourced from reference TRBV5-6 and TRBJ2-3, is DAGVTQSPTHLIKTRGQQVTLRCSPKSGHDTVSWYQQALGQGPQFIFQYYEEEERQRGNFPDRFSGHQFPNYSSELNVNALLLGDSALYLCASSTLDTQYFGPGTRLTVL.

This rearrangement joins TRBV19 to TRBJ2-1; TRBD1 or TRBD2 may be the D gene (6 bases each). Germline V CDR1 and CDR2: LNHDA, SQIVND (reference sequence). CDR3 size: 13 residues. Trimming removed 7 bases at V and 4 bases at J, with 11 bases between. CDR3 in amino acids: CASKGGYYNEQFF. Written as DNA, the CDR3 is TGTGCCAGTAAAGGGGGGTATTACAATGAGCAGTTCTTC.

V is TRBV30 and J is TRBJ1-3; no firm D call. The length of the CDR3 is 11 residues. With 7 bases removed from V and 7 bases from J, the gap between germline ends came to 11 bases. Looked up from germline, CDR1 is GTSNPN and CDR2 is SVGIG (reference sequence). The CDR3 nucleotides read TGTGCCTCCTCAAAAAGTAACACCATATATTTT. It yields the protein CASSKSNTIYF.

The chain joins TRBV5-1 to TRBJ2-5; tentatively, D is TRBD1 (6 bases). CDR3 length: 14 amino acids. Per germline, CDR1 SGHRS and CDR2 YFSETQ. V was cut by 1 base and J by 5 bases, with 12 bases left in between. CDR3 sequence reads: CASSLRQRGETQYF. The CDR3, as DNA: TGCGCCAGCAGCTTGAGACAGAGGGGGGAGACCCAGTACTTC.

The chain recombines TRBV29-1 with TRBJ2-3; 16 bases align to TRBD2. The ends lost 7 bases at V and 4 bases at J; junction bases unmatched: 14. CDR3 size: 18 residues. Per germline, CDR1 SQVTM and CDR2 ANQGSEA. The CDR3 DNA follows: TGCAGCGCTCCGGGACTAGCGGGAGGGCGGGTTTCGGCAGATACGCAGTATTTT. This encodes CSAPGLAGGRVSADTQYF.

The chain's CDR3 is CASSRGTGFQPQHF. The CDR3 DNA is TGTGCCAGCAGCCGCGGGACAGGGTTTCAGCCCCAGCATTTT. The chain links TRBV6-1 to TRBJ1-5; 9 bases agree with TRBD1. The CDR3 is made up of 14 amino acids. Per the germline V gene, CDR1 is MNHNS and CDR2 is SASEGT. V shed 6 bases, J shed 6 bases, and the junction held 6 bases outside the gene matches.

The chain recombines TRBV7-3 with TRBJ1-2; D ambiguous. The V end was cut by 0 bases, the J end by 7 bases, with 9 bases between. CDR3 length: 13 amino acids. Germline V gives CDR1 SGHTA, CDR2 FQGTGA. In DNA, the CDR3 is TGTGCCAGCAGCTTAACGGGCGGCTTTGGCTACACCTTC. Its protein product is CASSLTGGFGYTF.

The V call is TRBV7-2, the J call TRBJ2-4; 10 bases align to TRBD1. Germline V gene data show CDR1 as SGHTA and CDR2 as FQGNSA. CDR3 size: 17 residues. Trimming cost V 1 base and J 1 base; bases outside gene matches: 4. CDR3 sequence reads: CASSLGTGGMAKNIQYF. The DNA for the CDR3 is TGTGCCAGCAGCTTAGGGACAGGGGGGATGGCCAAAAACATTCAGTACTTC.

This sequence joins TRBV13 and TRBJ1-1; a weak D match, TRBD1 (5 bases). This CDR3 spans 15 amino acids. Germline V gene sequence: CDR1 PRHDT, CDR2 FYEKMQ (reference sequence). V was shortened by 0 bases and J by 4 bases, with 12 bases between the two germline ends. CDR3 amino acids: CASSLGGPVGTEAFF. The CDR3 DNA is TGTGCCAGCAGCTTAGGGGGGCCGGTAGGCACTGAAGCTTTCTTT.

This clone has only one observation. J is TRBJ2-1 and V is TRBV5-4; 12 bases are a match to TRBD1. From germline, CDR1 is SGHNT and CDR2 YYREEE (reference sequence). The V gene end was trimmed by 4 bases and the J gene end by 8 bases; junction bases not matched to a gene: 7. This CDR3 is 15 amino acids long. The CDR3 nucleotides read TGTGCCAGCAGCCCCGGGACAGGGGGCCTCGATGAGCAGTTCTTC. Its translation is CASSPGTGGLDEQFF.

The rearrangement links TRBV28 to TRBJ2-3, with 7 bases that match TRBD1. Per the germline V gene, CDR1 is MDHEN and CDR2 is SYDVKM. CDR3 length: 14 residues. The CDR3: CASGVGQSTDTQYF. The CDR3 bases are TGTGCATCCGGAGTGGGACAGAGCACAGATACGCAGTATTTT.

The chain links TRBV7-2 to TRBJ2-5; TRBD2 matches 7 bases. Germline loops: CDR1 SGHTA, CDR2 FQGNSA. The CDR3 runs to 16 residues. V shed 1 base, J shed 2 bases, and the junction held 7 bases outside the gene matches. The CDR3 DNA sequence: TGTGCCAGCAGCTTAGGGGCTAGCGGTAGTCAAGAGACCCAGTACTTC. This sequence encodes CASSLGASGSQETQYF. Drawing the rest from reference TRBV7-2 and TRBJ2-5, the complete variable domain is GAGVSQSPSNKVTEKGKDVELRCDPISGHTALYWYRQSLGQGLEFLIYFQGNSAPDKSGLPSDRFSAERTGGSVSTLTIQRTQQEDSAVYLCASSLGASGSQETQYFGPGTRLLVL.

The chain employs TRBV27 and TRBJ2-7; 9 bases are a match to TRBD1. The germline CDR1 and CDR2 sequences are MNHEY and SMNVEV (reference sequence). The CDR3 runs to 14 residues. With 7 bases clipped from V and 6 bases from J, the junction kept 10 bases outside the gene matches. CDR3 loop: CASKKPGQGAEQYF. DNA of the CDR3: TGTGCCAGCAAGAAACCGGGACAGGGTGCCGAGCAGTACTTC.